The source of this TCR beta chain is a study of beta chain features in type 1 diabetes. Sequenced material consisted of expressed TCRB transcripts (all of the isolated RNA was reverse transcribed). About 3.57 million reads, on average, came from each naive, central memory and regulatory T cell sample. Profiled with immunoSEQ multiplex PCR; TCRdb holds only in-frame clones, not every one. The sample lists about 160,000 clones, less than 9.5% seen once, with about 2.5% in the top ten. This clone occurred many times. Antigen specificity is unknown. General study points: Type 1 diabetes patients had VDJ junctions that carried fewer insertions and more deletions.

The TCR originated in a woman between 18 and 29 years old in good health. What was sequenced was central memory CD4+ T cells from blood.

The CDR3 spells CASSLAGQGSGELFF. CDR3 DNA: TGTGCCAGCAGCTTGGCGGGACAGGGGTCCGGGGAGCTGTTTTTT. The chain uses TRBV5-5 and TRBJ2-2, with TRBD1 matching 10 bases. V lost 0 bases, J lost 6 bases, and 2 bases stayed unmatched. There are 15 residues in the CDR3. CDR1 is SGHKS, CDR2 YYEKEE, per germline (reference sequence).